This T cell receptor beta chain was obtained from a study of T cells in Graves' hyperthyroidism and ophthalmopathy. Ophthalmopathy patients had Clinical Activity Score at least 3, NOSPECS grade at least 4, duration under 3 months. The diagnostic basis comprised clinical symptoms, serum thyroxine and TRAb, thyroid ultrasound and orbital computed tomography. The TCR beta CDR3 regions underwent amplification using RNA transcripts as the source. When the TCR CDR3 underwent first-round RT-PCR, the HTBI primer set was used. A single record per CDR3 protein comes from TCRdb applying MiXCR to the multiplex PCR reads. This table holds 400,000 or so distinct CDR3 sequences, roughly 15% found once. V shed 7 bases and J shed 4 bases, with 14 bases lying between them. This CDR3 is built from 14 residues. Per germline, CDR1 SNHLY and CDR2 FYNNEI. To note about this clonotype: A much more abundant neighbour one base away suggests this may be a read error.

This sequence was found in a woman in her twenties or thirties with Graves' ophthalmopathy. This chain uses TRBV2 with TRBJ1-5; weak D call: TRBD1 (5 bases). Sequencing used blood. In DNA form, the CDR3 reads TGTGCCAGCAATGCTCCAGGGTTTAATCAGCCCCAGCATTTT. Its protein product is CASNAPGFNQPQHF.